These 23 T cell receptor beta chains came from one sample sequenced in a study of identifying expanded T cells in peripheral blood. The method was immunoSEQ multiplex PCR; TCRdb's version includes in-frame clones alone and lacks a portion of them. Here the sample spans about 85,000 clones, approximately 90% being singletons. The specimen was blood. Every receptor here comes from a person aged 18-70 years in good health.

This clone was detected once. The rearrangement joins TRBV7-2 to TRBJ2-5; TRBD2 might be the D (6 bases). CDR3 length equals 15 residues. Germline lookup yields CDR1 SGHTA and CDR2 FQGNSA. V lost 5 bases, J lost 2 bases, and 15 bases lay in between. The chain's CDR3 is CASSPLAGLQETQYF. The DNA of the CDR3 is TGTGCCAGCAGCCCACTCGCGGGACTGCAAGAGACCCAGTACTTC.

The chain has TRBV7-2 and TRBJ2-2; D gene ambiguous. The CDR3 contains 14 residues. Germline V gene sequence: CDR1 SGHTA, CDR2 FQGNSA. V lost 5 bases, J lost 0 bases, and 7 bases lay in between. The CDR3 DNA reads TGTGCCAGCAGCATACAAGCGAACACCGGGGAGCTGTTTTTT. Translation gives CASSIQANTGELFF.

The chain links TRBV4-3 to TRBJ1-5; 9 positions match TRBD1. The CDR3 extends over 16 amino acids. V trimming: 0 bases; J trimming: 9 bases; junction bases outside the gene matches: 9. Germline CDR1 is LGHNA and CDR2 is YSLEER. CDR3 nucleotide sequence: TGCGCCAGCAGCCAAGAGGCGGACAGGGGTCAAGTGCCCCAGCATTTT. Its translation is CASSQEADRGQVPQHF.

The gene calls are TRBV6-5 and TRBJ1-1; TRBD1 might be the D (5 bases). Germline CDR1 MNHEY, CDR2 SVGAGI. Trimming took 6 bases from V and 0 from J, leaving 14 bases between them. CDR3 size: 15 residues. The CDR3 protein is CASRIGEGMNTEAFF. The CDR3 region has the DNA TGTGCCAGCAGGATCGGGGAGGGGATGAACACTGAAGCTTTCTTT.

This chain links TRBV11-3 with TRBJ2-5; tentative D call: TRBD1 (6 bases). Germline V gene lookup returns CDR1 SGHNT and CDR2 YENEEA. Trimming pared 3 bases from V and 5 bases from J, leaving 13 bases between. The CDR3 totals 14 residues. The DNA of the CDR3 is TGTGCCAGCAGCTTTACAGGGCTGGGCGAGACCCAGTACTTC. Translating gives CASSFTGLGETQYF.

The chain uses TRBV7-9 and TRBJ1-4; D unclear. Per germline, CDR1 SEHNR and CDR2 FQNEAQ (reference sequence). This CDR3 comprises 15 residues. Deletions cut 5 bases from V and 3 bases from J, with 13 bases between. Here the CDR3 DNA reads TGTGCCAGCAGCCAGAAGCCTGTCGCTAATGAAAAACTGTTTTTT. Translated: CASSQKPVANEKLFF.

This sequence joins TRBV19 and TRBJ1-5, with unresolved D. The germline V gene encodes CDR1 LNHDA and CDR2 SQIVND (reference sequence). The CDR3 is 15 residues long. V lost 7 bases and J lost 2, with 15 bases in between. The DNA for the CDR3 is TGTGCCAGTAAAGAATGGCGCACCGGCAATCAGCCCCAGCATTTT. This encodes CASKEWRTGNQPQHF.

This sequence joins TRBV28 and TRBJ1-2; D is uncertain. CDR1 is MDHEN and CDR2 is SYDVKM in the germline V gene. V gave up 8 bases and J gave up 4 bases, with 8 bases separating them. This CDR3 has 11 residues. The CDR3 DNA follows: TGTGCCAGCTTTGGTGCCTATGGCTACACCTTC. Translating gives CASFGAYGYTF.

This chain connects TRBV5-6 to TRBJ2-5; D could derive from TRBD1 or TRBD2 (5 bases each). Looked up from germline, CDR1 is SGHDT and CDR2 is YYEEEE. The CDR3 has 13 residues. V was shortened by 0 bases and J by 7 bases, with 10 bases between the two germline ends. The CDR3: CASSLVEGRTQYF. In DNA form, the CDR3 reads TGTGCCAGCAGCTTGGTTGAGGGACGGACCCAGTACTTC.

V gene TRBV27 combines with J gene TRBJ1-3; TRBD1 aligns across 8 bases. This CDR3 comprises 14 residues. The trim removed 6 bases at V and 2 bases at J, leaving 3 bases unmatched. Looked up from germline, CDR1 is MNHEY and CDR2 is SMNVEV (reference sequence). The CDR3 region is CASSTDRAGNTIYF. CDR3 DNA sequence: TGTGCCAGCAGCACGGACAGGGCTGGAAACACCATATATTTT.

The CDR3 coding sequence is TGTGCCAGCAGCTGGGGGTCGGGGGGTTTACCCTACGAGCAGTACTTC. Protein: CASSWGSGGLPYEQYF. The chain is built from TRBV5-6 and TRBJ2-7, with 7 bases lining up with TRBD2. This CDR3 contains 16 residues. The V and J ends lost 3 bases and 2 bases, in that order; junction bases with no gene match: 11. Germline assignment: CDR1 SGHDT and CDR2 YYEEEE.

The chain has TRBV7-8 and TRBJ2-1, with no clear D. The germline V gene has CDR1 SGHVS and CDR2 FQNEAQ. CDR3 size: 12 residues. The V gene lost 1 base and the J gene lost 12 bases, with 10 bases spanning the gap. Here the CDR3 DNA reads TGTGCCAGCAGCTTAGTTATCGGTGGGCAGTTCTTC. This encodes CASSLVIGGQFF.

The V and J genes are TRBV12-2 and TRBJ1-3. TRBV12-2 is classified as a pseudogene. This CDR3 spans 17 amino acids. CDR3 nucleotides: TGTGCAAGTCGCTTAAGTGGGAGGAAGGGGATTGGAAACACCATATATTTT. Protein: CASRLSGRKGIGNTIYF.

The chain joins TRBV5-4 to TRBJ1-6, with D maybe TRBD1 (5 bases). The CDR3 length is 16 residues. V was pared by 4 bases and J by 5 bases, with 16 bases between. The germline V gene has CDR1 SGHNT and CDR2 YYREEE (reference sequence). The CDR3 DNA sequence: TGTGCCAGCAGCCCGGGGACTAGCCCGGATAATTCACCCCTCCACTTT. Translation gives CASSPGTSPDNSPLHF.

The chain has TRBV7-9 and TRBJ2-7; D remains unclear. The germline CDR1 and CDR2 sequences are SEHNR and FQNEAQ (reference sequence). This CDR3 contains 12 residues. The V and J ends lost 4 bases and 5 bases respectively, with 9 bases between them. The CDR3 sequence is CASSSDGDEQYF. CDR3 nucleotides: TGTGCCAGCAGCTCAGACGGAGACGAGCAGTACTTC. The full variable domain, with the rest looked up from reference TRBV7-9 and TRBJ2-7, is DTGVSQNPRHKITKRGQNVTFRCDPISEHNRLYWYRQTLGQGPEFLTYFQNEAQLEKSRLLSDRFSAERPKGSFSTLEIQRTEQGDSAMYLCASSSDGDEQYFGPGTRLTVT.

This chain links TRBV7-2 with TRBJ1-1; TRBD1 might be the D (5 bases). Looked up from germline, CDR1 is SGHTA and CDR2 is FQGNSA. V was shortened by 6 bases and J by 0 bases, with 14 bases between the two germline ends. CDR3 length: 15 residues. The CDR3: CASRHQWGLNTEAFF. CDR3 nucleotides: TGTGCCAGCAGACATCAGTGGGGGTTGAACACTGAAGCTTTCTTT.

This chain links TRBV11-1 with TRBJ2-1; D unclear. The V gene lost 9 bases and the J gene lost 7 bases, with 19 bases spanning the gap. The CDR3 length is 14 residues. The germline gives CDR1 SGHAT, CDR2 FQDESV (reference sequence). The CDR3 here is CASRERRTKNEQFF. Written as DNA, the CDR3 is TGTGCCAGTCGTGAAAGACGGACGAAAAATGAGCAGTTCTTC.

The DNA of the CDR3 is TGTGCCAGTAGTATAGAACCCCCCCCAGCCTACGAGCAGTACTTC. Its protein product is CASSIEPPPAYEQYF. V is TRBV19 and J is TRBJ2-7; D is ambiguous. The CDR3 totals 15 residues. V gave up 0 bases and J gave up 2 bases, with 11 bases separating them. Germline V lookup: CDR1 LNHDA, CDR2 SQIVND (reference sequence).

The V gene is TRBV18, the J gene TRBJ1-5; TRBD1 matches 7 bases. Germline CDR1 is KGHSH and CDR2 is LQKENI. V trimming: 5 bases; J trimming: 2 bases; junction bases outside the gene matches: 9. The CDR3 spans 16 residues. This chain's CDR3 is CASSINRGGRNQPQHF. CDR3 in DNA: TGTGCCAGCTCAATTAACAGGGGCGGGCGCAATCAGCCCCAGCATTTT.

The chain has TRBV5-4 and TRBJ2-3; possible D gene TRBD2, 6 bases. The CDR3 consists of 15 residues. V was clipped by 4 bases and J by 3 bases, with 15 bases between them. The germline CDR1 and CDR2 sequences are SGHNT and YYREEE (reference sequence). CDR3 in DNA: TGTGCCAGCAGCCCCGGGAGAGTGGGTACAGATACGCAGTATTTT. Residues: CASSPGRVGTDTQYF.

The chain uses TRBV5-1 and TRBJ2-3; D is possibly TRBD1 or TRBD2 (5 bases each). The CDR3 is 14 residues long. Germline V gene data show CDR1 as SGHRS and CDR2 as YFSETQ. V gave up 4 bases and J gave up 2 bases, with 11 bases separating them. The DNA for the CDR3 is TGCGCCAGCAGCCTAGGGACCGTCACAGATACGCAGTATTTT. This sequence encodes CASSLGTVTDTQYF.

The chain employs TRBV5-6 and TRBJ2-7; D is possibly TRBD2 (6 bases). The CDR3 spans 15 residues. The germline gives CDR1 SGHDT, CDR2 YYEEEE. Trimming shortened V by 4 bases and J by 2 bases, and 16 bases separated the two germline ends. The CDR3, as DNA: TGTGCCAGCAGCCCCCGGAGGGGAACTCCCTACGAGCAGTACTTC. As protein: CASSPRRGTPYEQYF.

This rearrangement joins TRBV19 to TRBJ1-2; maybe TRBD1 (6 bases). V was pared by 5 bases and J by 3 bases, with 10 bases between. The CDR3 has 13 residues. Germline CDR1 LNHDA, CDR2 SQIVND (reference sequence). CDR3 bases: TGTGCCAGTAGTCCGTCAGGGGACTATGGCTACACCTTC. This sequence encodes CASSPSGDYGYTF.